This is a list of T cell receptor beta chains from one sample in a study of blood T cell repertoires in COVID-19. Method: immunoSEQ multiplex PCR; TCRdb's copy keeps in-frame clones and lacks some. Of about 200,000 clones listed, more than 80% were seen once; the top ten hold approximately 8.2%. The sequenced material came from PBMCs or T cells enriched from blood (not recorded which). These receptors were obtained from a woman between 18 and 29 years old who had recovered from COVID-19. The CDR3 runs from the conserved cysteine through the conserved F or W. A D gene is named only where the DNA matches it firmly. Size is omitted from some rows. Given values are once, few, many or a class for expanded clones.

TRBJ2-7	13	.	TRBV6-5	.	TGTGCCAGCACCCACAGGAGCTCCTACGAGCAGTACTTC	CASTHRSSYEQYF
TRBJ1-2	13	.	TRBV7-2	.	TGTGCCAGCAGCTTAGGTAGGAGCTATGGCTACACCTTC	CASSLGRSYGYTF
TRBJ1-3	14	.	TRBV12-5	.	TGTGCTAGTGGCCCTGGTCTCGGGGGAAACACCATATATTTT	CASGPGLGGNTIYF
TRBJ2-1	18	.	TRBV5-4	TRBD2	TGTGCCAGCAGCTTGGCGGGGGGTGCTAAGAGCTCCTACAATGAGCAGTTCTTC	CASSLAGGAKSSYNEQFF
TRBJ1-5	11	.	TRBV27	.	TGTGCCAGCGCCGATGGGGACTCTCAGCATTTT	CASADGDSQHF
TRBJ2-3	17	.	TRBV18	TRBD2	TGTGCCAGCTCACCACCGTCACTAGCGGGGGGTGGAGATACGCAGTATTTT	CASSPPSLAGGGDTQYF
TRBJ1-2	14	.	TRBV19	TRBD1	TGTGCCAGTACCCGGGACAGGGGTTTCTATGGCTACACCTTC	CASTRDRGFYGYTF
TRBJ1-1	12	few	TRBV28	.	TGTGCCAGCAGTTTATCCAGGTTTGAAGCTTTCTTT	CASSLSRFEAFF
TRBJ1-6	12	.	TRBV2	.	TGTGCCAGCAGGGGCCCAAATTCACCCCTCCACTTT	CASRGPNSPLHF
TRBJ2-7	12	.	TRBV7-2	.	TGTGCCAGCAGCTTCCCCCGGTACGAGCAGTACTTC	CASSFPRYEQYF
TRBJ1-2	16	.	TRBV6-1	.	TGTGCCAGCAGTGACCTTGCCGACAGCTACAACTATGGCTACACCTTC	CASSDLADSYNYGYTF
TRBJ2-5	13	few	TRBV14	.	TGTGCCAGCAGCCAAAGTGGTGGCGAGACCCAGTACTTC	CASSQSGGETQYF
TRBJ2-7	18	.	TRBV11-2	TRBD2	TGTGCCAGCAGCTTAGGGTTAGCGGGGGGGCTTAACACCTACGAGCAGTACTTC	CASSLGLAGGLNTYEQYF
TRBJ2-1	17	.	TRBV12-5	TRBD2	TGTGCTAGTGGTTTGACAGCCGTAGCGGGGGAATACAATGAGCAGTTCTTC	CASGLTAVAGEYNEQFF
TRBJ2-7	15	.	TRBV7-9	TRBD2	TGTGCCAGCAGCCGGGGGGACTTTATTTCCTACGAGCAGTACTTC	CASSRGDFISYEQYF
TRBJ2-2	15	.	TRBV6-5	.	TGTGCCAGCAGGGGGCGGAATGCGAACACCGGGGAGCTGTTTTTT	CASRGRNANTGELFF
TRBJ2-2	17	.	TRBV7-6	TRBD2	TGTGCCAGCAGCTTAGTAGCGGGGGGCCAGAACACCGGGGAGCTGTTTTTT	CASSLVAGGQNTGELFF
TRBJ1-1	12	.	TRBV28	.	TGTGCCAGCAGCCACGGACAGTGGGGGGCTTTCTTT	CASSHGQWGAFF
TRBJ1-2	16	.	TRBV4-1	.	TGCGCCAGCAGCCAAGATGGGGGGGTACTCCCCTATGGCTACACCTTC	CASSQDGGVLPYGYTF
TRBJ1-2	14	.	TRBV19	.	TGTGCCAGCGCCCCGGGACTGATCTTCTATGGCTACACCTTC	CASAPGLIFYGYTF
TRBJ1-2	12	.	TRBV30	TRBD1	TGTGCCTGGAGTGTACAGGGGCCTGGCTACACCTTC	CAWSVQGPGYTF
TRBJ2-7	13	.	TRBV5-1	.	TGCGCCAGCAGCTTGGACCAGACCTACGAGCAGTACTTC	CASSLDQTYEQYF
TRBJ2-1	16	.	TRBV10-1	TRBD2	TGCGCCAGCAGTGCTATTAGCTCGCGGGGGAGGCATGAGCAGTTCTTC	CASSAISSRGRHEQFF
TRBJ1-2	11	few	TRBV30	.	TGTGCCTGGAGTGTCGGTCCTCGTGAGGCCTTC	CAWSVGPREAF
TRBJ2-7	11	.	TRBV6-5	.	TGTGCCAGCAGACAGGGTGACGAGCAGTACTTC	CASRQGDEQYF
TRBJ1-1	15	.	TRBV28	.	TGTGCCAGCAGTTTAGGGGCAGGACCGTCCCAGAAAGCTTTCTTT	CASSLGAGPSQKAFF
TRBJ1-4	14	.	TRBV11-2	.	TGTGCCAGCACCCTAGGGCAGGGGTTGGAAAAACTGTTTTTT	CASTLGQGLEKLFF
TRBJ1-4	17	once	TRBV3-1/TRBV3-2	TRBD1	TGTGCCAGCAGCCAACTAGGACAGGGGAGAACTAATGAAAAACTGTTTTTT	CASSQLGQGRTNEKLFF
TRBJ1-6	13	.	TRBV27	.	TGTGCCAGCAGTTTTACGCGGAATTCACCCCTCCACTTT	CASSFTRNSPLHF
TRBJ1-2	15	.	TRBV19	TRBD1	TGTGCCAGTAGTCTTCCCTCCGGGACAGGGTATGGCTACACCTTC	CASSLPSGTGYGYTF
TRBJ2-3	14	.	TRBV29-1	TRBD2	TGCAGCGTGGAAGCGGGGGGGCTTACAGATACGCAGTATTTT	CSVEAGGLTDTQYF
TRBJ2-1	14	.	TRBV7-9	TRBD2	TGTGCCAGCAGCCACCTAGCGGGGGGCAATGAGCAGTTCTTC	CASSHLAGGNEQFF
TRBJ2-7	15	.	TRBV2	TRBD1	TGTGCCAGTGGGATTTCCGGGACAGATCCCTACGAGCAGTACTTC	CASGISGTDPYEQYF
TRBJ1-2	13	.	TRBV28	.	TGTGCCAGCAGTTTAAACAGGGACTATGGCTACACCTTC	CASSLNRDYGYTF
TRBJ1-1	16	few	TRBV18	.	TGTGCCAGCTCACCAGAGCAGGGTAGGTCCAACACTGAAGCTTTCTTT	CASSPEQGRSNTEAFF
TRBJ2-7	14	.	TRBV27	.	TGTGCCAGCAGTTTAGGGGCCAGCTCCTACGAGCAGTACTTC	CASSLGASSYEQYF
TRBJ2-5	14	.	TRBV28	.	TGTGCCAGCAGTCGCCCACAGGGAAGGGAGACCCAGTACTTC	CASSRPQGRETQYF
TRBJ1-6	14	.	TRBV2	.	TGTGCCAGCAGTGACAGGGGATTTAATTCACCCCTCCACTTT	CASSDRGFNSPLHF
TRBJ2-2	15	.	TRBV7-6	.	TGTGCCAGCAGCCCTTGGACTTCGAACACCGGGGAGCTGTTTTTT	CASSPWTSNTGELFF
TRBJ2-2	15	few	TRBV19	TRBD1	TGTGCCAGTAGTATAAGGACAGGGAACACCGGGGAGCTGTTTTTT	CASSIRTGNTGELFF
TRBJ1-5	14	medium-sized	TRBV1	.	TGCACCAGCAGCCCTCGGGGGGCGGATCAGCCCCAGCATTTT	CTSSPRGADQPQHF
TRBJ2-7	11	.	TRBV5-8	.	TGTGCCAGCAGCTTTTCCAGGGGAAGTTACTTC	CASSFSRGSYF
TRBJ1-2	12	.	TRBV12-3/TRBV12-4	.	TGTGCCAGCAGACCTGGTGGGCTTGGCTACACCTTC	CASRPGGLGYTF
TRBJ1-6	14	.	TRBV9	.	TGTGCCAGCAGCGTATCTGGGGGGAATTCACCCCTCCACTTT	CASSVSGGNSPLHF
TRBJ1-5	17	.	TRBV5-3	.	TGTGCCAGAAGCTTGGGTCGGTTCGGGATAGGGAATCAGCCCCAGCATTTT	CARSLGRFGIGNQPQHF